One TCR beta chain is described in this entry. This record belongs to a study of blood T cell repertoires in COVID-19. Background on the study: The United States, Italy and Spain provided the acute and convalescent COVID-19 samples. PBMCs, B-cell-depleted T cells, or T cells provided the cDNA or gDNA that made up the material.

The germline V gene has CDR1 MGHDK and CDR2 SYGVNS. Trimming at V came to 3 bases and at J to 3 bases, leaving 6 bases not matched to a gene. The CDR3 consists of 16 residues. In the original workflow: The authors estimated nucleated cell counts from reference gene primer amplification. Using immunoSEQ multiplex PCR, the repertoire was profiled, and TCRdb retains in-frame clones only, with some absent. V, J and clone size reflect that table, while D and trimming were determined from the DNA. The table includes roughly 250,000 clones, around 90% detected once. This TCR came from a woman between 40 and 50 years old who had recovered from COVID-19. Input material: peripheral blood. The chain has TRBV25-1 and TRBJ1-4; TRBD1 matches at 8 bases. The CDR3 spells CASSEGQGAANEKLFF. The CDR3 coding sequence is TGTGCCAGCAGTGAGGGGCAGGGGGCAGCTAATGAAAAACTGTTTTTT.